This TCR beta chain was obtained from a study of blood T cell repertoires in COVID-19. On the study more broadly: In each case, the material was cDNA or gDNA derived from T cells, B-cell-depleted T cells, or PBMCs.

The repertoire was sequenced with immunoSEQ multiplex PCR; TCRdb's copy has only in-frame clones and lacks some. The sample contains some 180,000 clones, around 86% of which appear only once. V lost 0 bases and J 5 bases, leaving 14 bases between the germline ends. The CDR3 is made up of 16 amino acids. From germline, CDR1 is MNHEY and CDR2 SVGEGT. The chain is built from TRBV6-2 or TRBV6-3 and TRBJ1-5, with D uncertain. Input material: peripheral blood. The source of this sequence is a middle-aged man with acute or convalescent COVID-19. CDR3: CASSYSIARMDQPQHF. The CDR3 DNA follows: TGTGCCAGCAGTTACTCGATCGCCAGAATGGATCAGCCCCAGCATTTT.